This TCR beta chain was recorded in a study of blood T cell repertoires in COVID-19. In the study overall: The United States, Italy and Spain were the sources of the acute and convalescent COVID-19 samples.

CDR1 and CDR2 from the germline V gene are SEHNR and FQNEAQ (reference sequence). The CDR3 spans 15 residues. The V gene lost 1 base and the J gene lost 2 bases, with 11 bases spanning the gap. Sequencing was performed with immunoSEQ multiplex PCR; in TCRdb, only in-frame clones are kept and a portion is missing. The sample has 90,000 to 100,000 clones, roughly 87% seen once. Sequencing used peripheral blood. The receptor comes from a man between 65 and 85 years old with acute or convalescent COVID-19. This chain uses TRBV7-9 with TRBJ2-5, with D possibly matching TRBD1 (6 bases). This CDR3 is CASSLGRTVQETQYF. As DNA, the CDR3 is TGTGCCAGCAGCTTAGGCAGGACAGTTCAAGAGACCCAGTACTTC. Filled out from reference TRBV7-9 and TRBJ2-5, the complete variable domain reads DTGVSQNPRHKITKRGQNVTFRCDPISEHNRLYWYRQTLGQGPEFLTYFQNEAQLEKSRLLSDRFSAERPKGSFSTLEIQRTEQGDSAMYLCASSLGRTVQETQYFGPGTRLLVL.